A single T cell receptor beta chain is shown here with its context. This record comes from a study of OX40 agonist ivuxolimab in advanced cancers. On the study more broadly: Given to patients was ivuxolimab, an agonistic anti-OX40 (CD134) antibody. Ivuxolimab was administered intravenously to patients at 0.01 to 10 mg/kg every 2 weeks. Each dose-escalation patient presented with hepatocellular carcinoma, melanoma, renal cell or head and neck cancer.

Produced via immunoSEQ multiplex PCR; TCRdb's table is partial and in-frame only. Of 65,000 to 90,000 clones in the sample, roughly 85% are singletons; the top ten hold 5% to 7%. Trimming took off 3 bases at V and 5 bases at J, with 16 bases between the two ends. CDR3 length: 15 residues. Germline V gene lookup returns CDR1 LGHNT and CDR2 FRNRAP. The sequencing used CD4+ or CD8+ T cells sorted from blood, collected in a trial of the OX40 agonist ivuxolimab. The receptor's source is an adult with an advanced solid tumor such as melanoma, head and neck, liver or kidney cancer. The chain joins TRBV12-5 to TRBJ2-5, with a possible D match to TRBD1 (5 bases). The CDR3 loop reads CASGFFMGHGETQYF. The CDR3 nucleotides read TGTGCTAGTGGTTTCTTTATGGGGCATGGGGAGACCCAGTACTTC.